This entry is about one T cell receptor beta chain. Those who participated ranged in age from roughly 18 to 90 years and resided in about two dozen US areas. The data are from a study of blood T cell repertoires in COVID-19. The method was immunoSEQ multiplex PCR; TCRdb's version includes in-frame clones alone and lacks a portion of them. The sample comprises about 210,000 clones, 86% of which are singletons, and roughly 4% rests with the top ten. V lost 4 bases and J lost 1, with 11 bases in between. The germline gives CDR1 SGHRS, CDR2 YFSETQ. The CDR3 runs to 14 residues. The source of this sequence is a woman aged 25 to 39 who had been exposed to COVID-19. This chain uses TRBV5-1 with TRBJ2-5; no definite D call. Sequences were obtained from PBMCs or T cells enriched from blood (not recorded which). CDR3 sequence: CASSKHEIQETQYF. The CDR3 coding sequence is TGCGCCAGCAGCAAACACGAAATCCAAGAGACCCAGTACTTC.